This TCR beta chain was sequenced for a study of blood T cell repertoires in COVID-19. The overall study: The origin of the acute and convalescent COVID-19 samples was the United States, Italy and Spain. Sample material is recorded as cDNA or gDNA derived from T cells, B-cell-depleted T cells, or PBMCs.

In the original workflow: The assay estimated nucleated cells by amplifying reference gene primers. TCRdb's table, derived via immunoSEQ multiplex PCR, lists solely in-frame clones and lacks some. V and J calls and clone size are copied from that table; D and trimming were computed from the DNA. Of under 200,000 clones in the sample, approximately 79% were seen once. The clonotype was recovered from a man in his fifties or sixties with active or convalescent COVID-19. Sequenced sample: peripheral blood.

This CDR3 reads CASSLSREVYGYTF. In DNA form, the CDR3 reads TGTGCCAGCAGTTTATCCAGGGAGGTCTATGGCTACACCTTC. The chain carries TRBV27 and TRBJ1-2; possible D gene TRBD1, 5 bases. The V gene's germline CDR1 is MNHEY and CDR2 SMNVEV (reference sequence). V lost 0 bases to trimming and J lost 4 bases, with 9 bases between them. There are 14 residues in the CDR3.